This T cell receptor (beta chain) was sequenced for a study of blood T cell repertoires in COVID-19. Study information: Sources were T cells, B-cell-depleted T cells, or PBMCs; the material itself was cDNA or gDNA.

The CDR3 extends over 15 amino acids. The junction had 6 bases not matched to a gene; V was cut back by 6 bases and J by 6 bases. Per the germline V gene, CDR1 is LNHDA and CDR2 is SQIVND (reference sequence). Methods used by the authors: From reference gene primer amplification, estimates of nucleated cell counts were derived. Data came from immunoSEQ multiplex PCR; TCRdb stores just in-frame clones and leaves some out. That table is the source of V, J and clone size, and D and trimming were worked out from the DNA. This repertoire shows about 140,000 clones, over 75% found once; its top ten account for approximately 1.8%.

Source material: peripheral blood. The chain is built from TRBV19 and TRBJ1-5; TRBD1 aligns across 12 bases. The clonotype comes from a man in his 70s with acute or convalescent COVID-19. CDR3 sequence reads: CASSGGDRGLQPQHF. CDR3 bases: TGTGCCAGTAGCGGGGGGGACAGGGGGCTTCAGCCCCAGCATTTT.